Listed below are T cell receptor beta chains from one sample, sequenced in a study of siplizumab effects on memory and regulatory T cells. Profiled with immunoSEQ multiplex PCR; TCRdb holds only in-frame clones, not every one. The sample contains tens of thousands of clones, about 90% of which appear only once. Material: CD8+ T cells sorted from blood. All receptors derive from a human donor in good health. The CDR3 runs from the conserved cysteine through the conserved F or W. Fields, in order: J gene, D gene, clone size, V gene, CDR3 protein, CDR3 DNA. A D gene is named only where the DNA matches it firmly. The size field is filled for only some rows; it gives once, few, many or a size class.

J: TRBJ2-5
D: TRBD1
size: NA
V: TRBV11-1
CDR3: CASSLVTGGMETQYF
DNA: TGTGCCAGCAGCTTAGTGACAGGGGGCATGGAGACCCAGTACTTC

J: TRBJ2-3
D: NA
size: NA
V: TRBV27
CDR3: CASSLTGSTDTQYF
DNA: TGTGCCAGCAGTTTAACCGGGAGCACAGATACGCAGTATTTT

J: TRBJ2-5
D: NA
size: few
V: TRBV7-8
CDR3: CASRPGLGEETQYF
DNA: TGTGCCAGCAGACCGGGACTGGGGGAAGAGACCCAGTACTTC

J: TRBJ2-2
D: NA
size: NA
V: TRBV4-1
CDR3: CASSQDPVGLGELFF
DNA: TGCGCCAGCAGCCAAGATCCCGTGGGACTCGGGGAGCTGTTTTTT

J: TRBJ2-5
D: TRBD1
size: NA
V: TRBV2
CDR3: CASSQYRGQETQYF
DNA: TGTGCCAGCAGCCAGTACAGGGGCCAAGAGACCCAGTACTTC

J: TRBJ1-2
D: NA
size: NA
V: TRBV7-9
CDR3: CASSIRADHYGYTF
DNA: TGTGCCAGCAGCATCAGGGCAGACCACTATGGCTACACCTTC

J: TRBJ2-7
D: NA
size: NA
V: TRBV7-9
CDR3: CASSSPGAVHEQYF
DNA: TGTGCCAGCAGCTCACCGGGGGCGGTCCACGAGCAGTACTTC

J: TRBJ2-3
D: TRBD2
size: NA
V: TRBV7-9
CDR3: CASSTNKDKREVVDTQYF
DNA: TGTGCCAGCAGTACGAATAAGGATAAGCGGGAGGTTGTTGATACGCAGTATTTT

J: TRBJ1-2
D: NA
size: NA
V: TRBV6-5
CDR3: CASSGSGLNYGYTF
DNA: TGTGCCAGCAGTGGGAGCGGTCTGAACTATGGCTACACCTTC

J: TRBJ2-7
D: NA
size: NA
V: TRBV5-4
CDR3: CASSETPDNYEQYF
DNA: TGTGCCAGCTCTGAGACCCCGGATAACTACGAGCAGTACTTC

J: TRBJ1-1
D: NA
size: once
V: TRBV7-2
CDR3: CASSLSRLYTEAFF
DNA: TGTGCCAGCAGCTTAAGCAGGCTATACACTGAAGCTTTCTTT

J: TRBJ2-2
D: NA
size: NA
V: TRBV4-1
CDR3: CASSQNFNTGELFF
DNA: TGCGCCAGCAGCCAAAACTTTAACACCGGGGAGCTGTTTTTT

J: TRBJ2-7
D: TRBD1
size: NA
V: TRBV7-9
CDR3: CASSERQGSHEQYF
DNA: TGTGCCAGCAGCGAACGACAGGGGAGCCACGAGCAGTACTTC

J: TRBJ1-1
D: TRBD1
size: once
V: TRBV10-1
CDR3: CASSGDRGVATEAFF
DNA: TGCGCCAGCAGTGGGGACAGGGGAGTTGCCACTGAAGCTTTCTTT

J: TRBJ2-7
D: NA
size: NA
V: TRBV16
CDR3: CASSQSALGVGTYEQYF
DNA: TGTGCCAGCAGCCAATCGGCACTAGGAGTGGGAACCTACGAGCAGTACTTC

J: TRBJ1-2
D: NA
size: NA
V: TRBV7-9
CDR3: CASSQGTPPSQTYGYTF
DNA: TGTGCCAGCAGTCAAGGGACACCGCCATCGCAGACTTATGGCTACACCTTC

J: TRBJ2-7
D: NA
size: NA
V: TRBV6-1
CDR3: CASTSGRMASYEQYF
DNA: TGTGCCAGCACCTCCGGGAGAATGGCCTCCTACGAGCAGTACTTC

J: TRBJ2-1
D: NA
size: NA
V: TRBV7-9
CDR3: CASSLLVDNEQFF
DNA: TGTGCCAGCAGCTTATTAGTTGATAATGAGCAGTTCTTC

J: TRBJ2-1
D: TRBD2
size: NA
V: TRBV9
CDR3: CASSVLGREAYNEQFF
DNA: TGTGCCAGCAGCGTCCTGGGGCGGGAGGCCTACAATGAGCAGTTCTTC

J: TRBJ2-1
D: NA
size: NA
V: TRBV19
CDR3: CASSIIRDLYNEQFF
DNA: TGTGCCAGTAGTATAATAAGGGACTTATACAATGAGCAGTTCTTC

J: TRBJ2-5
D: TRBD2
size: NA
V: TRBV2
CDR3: CASKLAGLQETQYF
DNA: TGTGCCAGCAAACTAGCGGGACTACAAGAGACCCAGTACTTC

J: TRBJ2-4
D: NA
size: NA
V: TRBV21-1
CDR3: CASRKRRQYF
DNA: TGTGCCAGCAGGAAGAGGCGTCAGTACTTC

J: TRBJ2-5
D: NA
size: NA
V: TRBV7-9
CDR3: CAIVRASIEETQYF
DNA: TGTGCCATTGTGAGGGCGTCGATAGAAGAGACCCAGTACTTC

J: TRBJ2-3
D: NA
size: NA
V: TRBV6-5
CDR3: CASSYANYSTDTQYF
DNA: TGTGCCAGCAGTTATGCGAATTATAGCACAGATACGCAGTATTTT

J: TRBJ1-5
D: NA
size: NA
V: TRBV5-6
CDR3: CASSLWGGRSYQPQHF
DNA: TGTGCCAGCAGCTTGTGGGGGGGGCGGAGCTATCAGCCCCAGCATTTT

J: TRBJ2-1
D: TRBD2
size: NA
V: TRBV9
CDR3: CASSASGGTSGGTYNEQFF
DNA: TGTGCCAGCAGCGCCTCCGGCGGGACTAGCGGGGGGACATACAATGAGCAGTTCTTC

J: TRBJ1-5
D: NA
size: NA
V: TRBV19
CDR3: CASSIGGQPQHF
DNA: TGTGCCAGTAGTATAGGAGGTCAGCCCCAGCATTTT

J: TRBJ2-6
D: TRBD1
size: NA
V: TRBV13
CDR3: CASSQGQGSGANVLTF
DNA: TGTGCCAGCAGCCAAGGACAGGGCTCTGGGGCCAACGTCCTGACTTTC

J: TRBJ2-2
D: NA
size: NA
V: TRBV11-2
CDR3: CASRTPRYQSHTGELFF
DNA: TGTGCCAGCAGGACCCCCAGATACCAAAGTCACACCGGGGAGCTGTTTTTT

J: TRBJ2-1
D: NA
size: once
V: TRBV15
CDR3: CATSREGGVIDNEQFF
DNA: TGTGCCACCAGCAGAGAAGGAGGGGTTATCGACAATGAGCAGTTCTTC

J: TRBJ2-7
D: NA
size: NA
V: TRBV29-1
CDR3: CSVVRTSNRDLSYEQYF
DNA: TGCAGCGTTGTCCGGACGTCCAACCGGGACCTCTCCTACGAGCAGTACTTC

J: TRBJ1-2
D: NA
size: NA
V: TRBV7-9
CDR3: CASSLAAGDGYTF
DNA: TGTGCCAGCAGCTTAGCAGCGGGGGATGGCTACACCTTC

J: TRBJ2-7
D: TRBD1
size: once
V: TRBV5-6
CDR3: CASSFRTGAYEQYF
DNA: TGTGCCAGCAGCTTCAGGACAGGGGCCTACGAGCAGTACTTC

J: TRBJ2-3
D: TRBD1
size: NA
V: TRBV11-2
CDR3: CASSLAGQGTSTDTQYF
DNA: TGTGCCAGCAGCTTAGCTGGACAGGGGACTAGCACAGATACGCAGTATTTT

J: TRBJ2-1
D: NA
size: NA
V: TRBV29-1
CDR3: CSVGRALSNEQFF
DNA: TGCAGCGTTGGTCGGGCCCTATCCAATGAGCAGTTCTTC

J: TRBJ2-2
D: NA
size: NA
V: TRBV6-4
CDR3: CASSGGYTGELFF
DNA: TGTGCCAGCAGTGGCGGATACACCGGGGAGCTGTTTTTT

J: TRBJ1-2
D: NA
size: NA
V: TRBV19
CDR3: CASSIAGEEYGYTF
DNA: TGTGCCAGTAGTATAGCGGGAGAAGAGTATGGCTACACCTTC

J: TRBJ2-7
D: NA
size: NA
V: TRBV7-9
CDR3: CASSPSASYYEQYF
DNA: TGTGCCAGCAGCCCGTCGGCGAGTTACTACGAGCAGTACTTC

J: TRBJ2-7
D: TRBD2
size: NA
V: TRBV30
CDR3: CAWTTSGSYEQYF
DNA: TGTGCCTGGACGACTAGCGGCTCCTACGAGCAGTACTTC

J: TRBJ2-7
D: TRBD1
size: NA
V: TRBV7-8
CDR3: CASSTQRDRGIYEQYF
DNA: TGTGCCAGCAGCACTCAGAGGGACAGGGGGATTTACGAGCAGTACTTC

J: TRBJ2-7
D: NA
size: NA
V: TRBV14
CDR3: CASSQNREPHHPYEQYF
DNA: TGTGCCAGCAGCCAAAACAGGGAACCTCACCATCCCTACGAGCAGTACTTC

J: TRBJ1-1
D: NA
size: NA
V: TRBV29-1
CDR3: CSVRANTEAFF
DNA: TGCAGCGTGAGGGCGAACACTGAAGCTTTCTTT

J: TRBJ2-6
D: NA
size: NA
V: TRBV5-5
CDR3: CASSLARTDSGANVLTF
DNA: TGTGCCAGCAGCTTAGCCAGGACGGATTCTGGGGCCAACGTCCTGACTTTC